What follows is one T cell receptor (beta chain) and its context. In germline, CDR1 is LGHDT, CDR2 YNNKEL (reference sequence). V was pared by 4 bases and J by 9 bases, with 13 bases between. The CDR3 loop spans 14 amino acids. Only in-frame clones appear in the TCRdb table, and some are missing; sequencing was by immunoSEQ multiplex PCR. The data show fewer than 200,000 clones, 90% to 95% seen once. The data were taken from a study of T cell responses to AZD1222 COVID-19 vaccine. V gene TRBV3-1 (or the pseudogene TRBV3-2) combines with J gene TRBJ1-6; D unresolved. The sample consisted of peripheral blood, taken 28 days after the second AZD1222 dose. The TCR sequence derives from an adult who received the AZD1222 COVID-19 vaccine. The CDR3 nucleotides are TGTGCCAGCAGCCCTGCCCGGGATACTTCACCCCTCCACTTT. Its translation is CASSPARDTSPLHF.